The 19 T cell receptor beta chains below were found in one sample sequenced in a study of neoadjuvant anti-PD-1 for oral cavity cancer. The method was immunoSEQ multiplex PCR; TCRdb's version includes in-frame clones alone and lacks a portion of them. The sample carries more than 11,000 clones, just under 70% recorded once. The sample's time point: after neoadjuvant nivolumab, at surgical resection. Sequences were derived from PBMCs, sampled after nivolumab (anti-PD-1) treatment. Every receptor here comes from a person between 40 and 85 years old with oral cavity squamous cell carcinoma.

This sequence joins TRBV9 and TRBJ1-4; 10 bases fit TRBD1. The V segment lost 4 bases and the J segment 7 bases; nucleotides outside the gene matches: 4. This CDR3 is 14 amino acids long. The germline gives CDR1 SGDLS, CDR2 YYNGEE. The DNA for the CDR3 is TGTGCCAGCAGCCCCGGGACAGGGGTTGAAAAACTGTTTTTT. Its protein is CASSPGTGVEKLFF.

The chain employs TRBV7-8 and TRBJ2-2; 9 bases align to TRBD2. Trimming removed 8 bases from V and 7 bases from J; junction bases left unmatched: 8. The germline V gene has CDR1 SGHVS and CDR2 FQNEAQ. This CDR3 is 14 amino acids long. Written as DNA, the CDR3 is TGTGCCAGCGAAAGGCGGGAGGGCCTCGGGGAGCTGTTTTTT. This encodes CASERREGLGELFF. Filled out from reference TRBV7-8 and TRBJ2-2, the complete variable domain reads GAGVSQSPRYKVAKRGQDVALRCDPISGHVSLFWYQQALGQGPEFLTYFQNEAQLDKSGLPSDRFFAERPEGSVSTLKIQRTQQEDSAVYLCASERREGLGELFFGEGSRLTVL.

This clone was detected a few times. The CDR3: CASSQEGGLAGARYEQYF. CDR3 coding DNA: TGTGCCAGCAGCCAAGAGGGCGGACTAGCGGGAGCACGCTACGAGCAGTACTTC. This chain joins TRBV4-2 and TRBJ2-7; 13 nucleotides align to TRBD2. The trim removed 0 bases at V and 3 bases at J, leaving 8 bases unmatched. There are 18 residues in the CDR3. Germline V gene sequence: CDR1 LGHNA, CDR2 YNFKEQ.

CDR3 loop: CASSEVYGSNTEAFF. In DNA, the CDR3 is TGTGCCAGCAGTGAAGTCTATGGATCGAACACTGAAGCTTTCTTT. The chain uses TRBV6-1 and TRBJ1-1; D gene ambiguous. Trimming pared 1 base from V and 1 base from J, leaving 10 bases between. The CDR3 has 15 amino acids. Germline loops: CDR1 MNHNS, CDR2 SASEGT.

In DNA form, the CDR3 reads TGTGCCAGCAGCTTGGTCCTAGCGGTGAACACCGGGGAGCTGTTTTTT. Translation: CASSLVLAVNTGELFF. This rearrangement joins TRBV5-6 to TRBJ2-2; 7 bases align to TRBD2. In germline, CDR1 is SGHDT, CDR2 YYEEEE. This CDR3 region has 16 residues. V gave up 0 bases and J gave up 1 base; unmatched junction bases: 3.

This sequence joins TRBV19 and TRBJ1-5; D may be TRBD1 (5 bases). V lost 5 bases and J lost 1, with 12 bases in between. This CDR3 is 15 amino acids long. Germline assignment: CDR1 LNHDA and CDR2 SQIVND (reference sequence). For the CDR3, the DNA is TGTGCCAGTAGTTGGGGGACCGGGAGCAATCAGCCCCAGCATTTT. Translated: CASSWGTGSNQPQHF.

The rearrangement joins TRBV10-1 to TRBJ2-2; tentative D call: TRBD1 (6 bases). Trimming stripped 4 bases from V and 6 bases from J, with 9 bases between. The CDR3 length is 13 residues. In germline, CDR1 is WNHNN, CDR2 SYGVQD (reference sequence). The DNA for the CDR3 is TGCGCCAGCAGTGCTACAGGGCCCGGGGAGCTGTTTTTT. Translation: CASSATGPGELFF.

J is TRBJ2-7 and V is TRBV5-4, with TRBD2 matching 9 bases. The CDR3 is 15 amino acids. Germline CDR1 reads SGHNT; CDR2 reads YYREEE (reference sequence). The V gene end was trimmed by 1 base and the J gene end by 4 bases; junction bases not matched to a gene: 6. CDR3 bases: TGTGCCAGCAGCTTGTTGCGGGAGGGTTCATACGAGCAGTACTTC. It yields the protein CASSLLREGSYEQYF.

The chain employs TRBV9 and TRBJ2-5, with D perhaps TRBD2 (6 bases). In germline, CDR1 is SGDLS, CDR2 YYNGEE. The length of the CDR3 is 18 residues. V was trimmed by 1 base and J by 5 bases, leaving 24 bases between them. The CDR3 reads CASSVSPRLDGSGETQYF. CDR3 sequence (DNA): TGTGCCAGCAGCGTAAGTCCCCGACTAGACGGGTCGGGGGAGACCCAGTACTTC.

This chain uses TRBV5-1 with TRBJ2-3; D is perhaps TRBD2 (6 bases). Between the trimmed V and J ends, which lost 4 bases and 1 base, there was a span of 16 bases. The CDR3 is 16 amino acids. CDR1 and CDR2 (germline): SGHRS, YFSETQ. This CDR3 is CASSRDSIYGTDTQYF. In DNA form, the CDR3 reads TGCGCCAGCAGCCGGGACTCCATTTACGGCACAGATACGCAGTATTTT.

This clone was recorded only once. The rearrangement links TRBV7-2 to TRBJ1-2, with TRBD1 identical over 8 bases. Looked up from germline, CDR1 is SGHTA and CDR2 is FQGNSA. The CDR3 runs to 16 residues. The junction had 14 bases not matched to a gene; V was cut back by 6 bases and J by 5 bases. In DNA, the CDR3 is TGTGCCAGCAGAAGACCCTCGGGACAGGCTGTTTATGGCTACACCTTC. It is translated as CASRRPSGQAVYGYTF.

The chain carries TRBV6-5 and TRBJ1-2; 7 nucleotides align to TRBD1. CDR3 length: 13 residues. The J segment lost 8 bases and the V segment lost 5 bases, leaving 8 bases of the junction unmatched. Germline CDR1 reads MNHEY; CDR2 reads SVGAGI. The CDR3 is CASSGTARYGYTF. The DNA of the CDR3 is TGTGCCAGCAGTGGGACAGCCCGCTACGGCTACACCTTC.

In this sample, this clone turned up a few times. The J gene is TRBJ1-5, the V gene TRBV30; TRBD1 might be the D (5 bases). This CDR3 contains 14 residues. Germline values: CDR1 GTSNPN, CDR2 SVGIG (reference sequence). V lost 1 base and J lost 7, with 14 bases in between. DNA of the CDR3: TGTGCCTGGAGTGGGGGGGTTGCCGGGCAGCCCCAGCATTTT. The encoded protein is CAWSGGVAGQPQHF. Variable domain in full (rest from reference TRBV30 and TRBJ1-5): SQTIHQWPATLVQPVGSPLSLECTVEGTSNPNLYWYRQAAGRGLQLLFYSVGIGQISSEVPQNLSASRPQDRQFILSSKKLLLSDSGFYLCAWSGGVAGQPQHFGDGTRLSIL.

The chain uses TRBV28 and TRBJ2-7, with 8 bases aligning to TRBD2. This CDR3 has 14 amino acids. V gave up 7 bases and J gave up 0 bases; unmatched junction bases: 5. Germline lookup yields CDR1 MDHEN and CDR2 SYDVKM. This CDR3 is CASKTSGSSYEQYF. CDR3 bases: TGTGCCAGCAAAACTAGCGGAAGCTCCTACGAGCAGTACTTC. Full variable domain (missing parts from reference TRBV28 and TRBJ2-7): DVKVTQSSRYLVKRTGEKVFLECVQDMDHENMFWYRQDPGLGLRLIYFSYDVKMKEKGDIPEGYSVSREKKERFSLILESASTNQTSMYLCASKTSGSSYEQYFGPGTRLTVT.

This chain joins TRBV10-3 and TRBJ1-2; no definite D call. The germline V gene has CDR1 ENHRY and CDR2 SYGVKD. This CDR3 is 14 amino acids long. V was shortened by 3 bases and J by 4 bases, with 12 bases between the two germline ends. CDR3 residues: CAISETSASYGYTF. The CDR3 DNA reads TGTGCCATCAGTGAAACGAGCGCTTCCTATGGCTACACCTTC.

This chain connects TRBV27 to TRBJ2-3; D gene uncertain. Germline CDR1 MNHEY, CDR2 SMNVEV (reference sequence). The CDR3 has 14 residues. V was cut by 5 bases and J by 3 bases, with 12 bases left in between. The CDR3 nucleotides are TGTGCCAGCAGTACGTATCCTAGTACAGATACGCAGTATTTT. Translating it yields CASSTYPSTDTQYF.

The chain employs TRBV5-1 and TRBJ1-1, with D possibly TRBD1 on 5 matching bases. The CDR3 consists of 15 residues. Trimming took off 0 bases at V and 1 base at J, with 10 bases between the two ends. Germline assignment: CDR1 SGHRS and CDR2 YFSETQ. The DNA for the CDR3 is TGCGCCAGCAGCTTGGGAAACCAGGGGAACACTGAAGCTTTCTTT. It codes for CASSLGNQGNTEAFF.

The gene calls are TRBV5-6 and TRBJ2-7; TRBD1 matches at 7 bases. The CDR3 loop spans 14 amino acids. V shed 3 bases, J shed 3 bases, and the junction held 6 bases outside the gene matches. Looked up from germline, CDR1 is SGHDT and CDR2 is YYEEEE. DNA for the CDR3: TGTGCCAGCAGCTCGACAGGGTGGGACTACGAGCAGTACTTC. Translated: CASSSTGWDYEQYF.

The rearrangement links TRBV9 to TRBJ2-2; D is uncertain. The V gene's germline CDR1 is SGDLS and CDR2 YYNGEE. The CDR3 consists of 15 residues. Trimming took 0 bases from V and 3 from J, leaving 9 bases between them. Written as DNA, the CDR3 is TGTGCCAGCAGCGTAGTTCCCGGTTACACCGGGGAGCTGTTTTTT. Translating gives CASSVVPGYTGELFF. The whole variable domain, remainder taken from reference TRBV9 and TRBJ2-2, is DSGVTQTPKHLITATGQRVTLRCSPRSGDLSVYWYQQSLDQGLQFLIQYYNGEERAKGNILERFSAQQFPDLHSELNLSSLELGDSALYFCASSVVPGYTGELFFGEGSRLTVL.